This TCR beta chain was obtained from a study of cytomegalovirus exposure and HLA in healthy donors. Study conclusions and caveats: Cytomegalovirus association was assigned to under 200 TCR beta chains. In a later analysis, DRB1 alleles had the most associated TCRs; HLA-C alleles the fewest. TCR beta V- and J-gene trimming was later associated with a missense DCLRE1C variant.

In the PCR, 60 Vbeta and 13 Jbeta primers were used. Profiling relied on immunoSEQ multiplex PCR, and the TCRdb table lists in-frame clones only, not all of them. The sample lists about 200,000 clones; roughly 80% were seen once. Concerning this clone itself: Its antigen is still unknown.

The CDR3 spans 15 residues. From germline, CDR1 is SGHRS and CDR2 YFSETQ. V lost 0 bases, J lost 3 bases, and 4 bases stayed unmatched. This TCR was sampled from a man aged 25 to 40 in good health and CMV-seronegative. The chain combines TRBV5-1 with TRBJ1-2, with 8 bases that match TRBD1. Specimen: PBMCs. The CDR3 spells CASSLVTGEDYGYTF. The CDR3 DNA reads TGCGCCAGCAGCTTGGTGACAGGGGAGGACTATGGCTACACCTTC.